This T cell receptor beta chain appears in the sequencing data of a study of beta chain features in type 1 diabetes. Study as a whole: Regarding age, gender and cell yields, patients proved similar to healthy donors.

Sequencing targeted expressed TCRB transcripts, as all isolated RNA had been reverse transcribed. Naive, central memory and regulatory T cell samples averaged approximately 3.8 million reads. Assay: immunoSEQ multiplex PCR; the TCRdb copy retains only in-frame clones and omits some. The sample lists approximately 150,000 clones, roughly 60% seen once, with roughly 0.095% in the top ten. Overall study findings and caveats: In every one of the four CD4+ subsets, TCRB CDR3s were moderately but significantly shorter in Type 1 diabetes patients.

V was cut by 2 bases and J by 2 bases, with 5 bases left in between. The CDR3 is made up of 13 amino acids. Germline V gene sequence: CDR1 SEHNR, CDR2 FQNEAQ (reference sequence). On this clone itself: Its antigen is not known.

The rearrangement links TRBV7-9 to TRBJ2-3; D is ambiguous. Sample: naive CD4+ T cells from blood. This clonotype was sampled from a man aged 25-45 years with type 1 diabetes. The CDR3 reads CASSLFDTDTQYF. For the CDR3, the DNA is TGTGCCAGCAGCTTATTTGACACAGATACGCAGTATTTT.